This TCR beta chain is drawn from a study of CD8 T cells in ankylosing spondylitis. Study-level results: Significant enrichment of disease-linked clones was reportedly seen in matched ankylosing spondylitis synovial fluid.

Germline CDR1 reads LGHNA; CDR2 reads YNFKEQ. CDR3 size: 17 residues. V dropped 0 bases and J dropped 1 base, with 14 bases sitting between them. For TCR beta, libraries came from quantitative 5'-RACE with molecular barcodes. One entry per CDR3 protein results from TCRdb running MiXCR on the 5' RACE reads. Among fewer than 200,000 distinct CDR3 sequences listed, 15% to 20% were seen once. This clonotype was observed once. The antigen remains unidentified. The receptor was derived from a male donor with ankylosing spondylitis or in good health (not recorded which). The rearrangement links TRBV4-2 to TRBJ2-3; D is perhaps TRBD1 or TRBD2 (6 bases each). Sequencing was done on a sample of blood, either unsorted or a sorted T cell fraction (not recorded which). CDR3 in DNA: TGTGCCAGCAGCCAAGATATTGGGGGGCCTCGCACAGATACGCAGTATTTT. It translates to CASSQDIGGPRTDTQYF.